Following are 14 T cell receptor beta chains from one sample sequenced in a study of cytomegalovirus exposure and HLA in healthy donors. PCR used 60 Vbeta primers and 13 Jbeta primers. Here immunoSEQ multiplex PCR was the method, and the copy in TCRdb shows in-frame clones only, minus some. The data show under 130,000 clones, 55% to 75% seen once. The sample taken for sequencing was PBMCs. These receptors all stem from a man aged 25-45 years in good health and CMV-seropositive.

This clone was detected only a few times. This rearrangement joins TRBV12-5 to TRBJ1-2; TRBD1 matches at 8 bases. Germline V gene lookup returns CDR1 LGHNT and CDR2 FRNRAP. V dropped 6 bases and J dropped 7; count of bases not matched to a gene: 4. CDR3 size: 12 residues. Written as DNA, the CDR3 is TGTGCTAGTGGCCAGGGGGCAGGTGGCTACACCTTC. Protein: CASGQGAGGYTF.

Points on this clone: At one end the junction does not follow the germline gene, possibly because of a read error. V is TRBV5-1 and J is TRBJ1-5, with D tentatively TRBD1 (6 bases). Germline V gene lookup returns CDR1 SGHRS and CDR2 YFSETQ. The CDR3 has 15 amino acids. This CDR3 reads CASSLTGYSNRPQHF. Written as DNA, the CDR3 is TGCGCCAGCAGCTTGACAGGGTACAGCAATCGGCCCCAGCATTTT. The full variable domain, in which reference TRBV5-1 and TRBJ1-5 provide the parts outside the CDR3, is KAGVTQTPRYLIKTRGQQVTLSCSPISGHRSVSWYQQTPGQGLQFLFEYFSETQRNKGNFPGRFSGRQFSNSRSEMNVSTLELGDSALYLCASSLTGYSNRPQHFGDGTRLSIL.

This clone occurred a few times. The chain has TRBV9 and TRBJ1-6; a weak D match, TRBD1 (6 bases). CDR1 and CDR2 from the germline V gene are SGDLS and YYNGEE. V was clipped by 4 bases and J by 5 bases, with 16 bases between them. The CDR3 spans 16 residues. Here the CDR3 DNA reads TGTGCCAGCAGCCCCCGACAGGCCCCCGATAATTCACCCCTCCACTTT. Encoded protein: CASSPRQAPDNSPLHF.

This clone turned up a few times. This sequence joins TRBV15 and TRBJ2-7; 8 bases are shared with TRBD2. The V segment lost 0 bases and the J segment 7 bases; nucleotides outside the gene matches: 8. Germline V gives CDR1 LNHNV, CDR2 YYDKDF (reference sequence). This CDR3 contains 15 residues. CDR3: CATSRDGTSSREQYF. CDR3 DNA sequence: TGTGCCACCAGCAGAGATGGGACTAGTTCGCGGGAGCAGTACTTC.

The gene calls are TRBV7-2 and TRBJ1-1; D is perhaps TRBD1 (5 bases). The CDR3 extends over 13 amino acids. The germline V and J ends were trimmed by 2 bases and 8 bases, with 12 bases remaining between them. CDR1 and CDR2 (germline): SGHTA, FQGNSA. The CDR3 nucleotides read TGTGCCAGCAGCTTATCGGGCGGGGCGGAAGCTTTCTTT. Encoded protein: CASSLSGGAEAFF.

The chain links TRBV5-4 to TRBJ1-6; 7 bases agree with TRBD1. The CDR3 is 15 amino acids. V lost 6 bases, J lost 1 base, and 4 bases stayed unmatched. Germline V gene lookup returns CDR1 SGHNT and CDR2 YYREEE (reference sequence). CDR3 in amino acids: CASNLQGSYNSPLHF. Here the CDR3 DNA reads TGTGCCAGCAATCTACAGGGGTCCTATAATTCACCCCTCCACTTT.

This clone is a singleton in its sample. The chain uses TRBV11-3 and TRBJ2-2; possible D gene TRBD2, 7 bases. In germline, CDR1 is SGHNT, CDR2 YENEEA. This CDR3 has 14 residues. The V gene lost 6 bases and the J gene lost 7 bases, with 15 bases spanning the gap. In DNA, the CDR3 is TGTGCCAGCAGGTCGGGGGGCATGGGCGGGGAGCTGTTTTTT. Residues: CASRSGGMGGELFF.

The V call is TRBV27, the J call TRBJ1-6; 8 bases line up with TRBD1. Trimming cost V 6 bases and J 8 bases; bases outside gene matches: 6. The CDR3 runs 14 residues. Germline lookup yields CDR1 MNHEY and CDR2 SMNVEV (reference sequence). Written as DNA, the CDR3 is TGTGCCAGCAGCGTCACAGGGGGGCATTCACCCCTCCACTTT. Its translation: CASSVTGGHSPLHF.

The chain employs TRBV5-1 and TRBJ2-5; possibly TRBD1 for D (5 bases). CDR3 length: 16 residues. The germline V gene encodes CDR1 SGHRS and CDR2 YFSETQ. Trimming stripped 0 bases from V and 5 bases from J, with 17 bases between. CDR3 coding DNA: TGCGCCAGCAGCTTGGCCGGCAGGGTGATTTCGGAGACCCAGTACTTC. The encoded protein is CASSLAGRVISETQYF.

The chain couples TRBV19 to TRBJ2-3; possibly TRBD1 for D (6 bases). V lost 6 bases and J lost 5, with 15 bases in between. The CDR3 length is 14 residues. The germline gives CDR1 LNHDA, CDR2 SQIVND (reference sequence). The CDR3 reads CASRPGRGRDTQYF. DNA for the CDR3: TGTGCCAGTAGACCGGGCAGGGGAAGAGATACGCAGTATTTT.

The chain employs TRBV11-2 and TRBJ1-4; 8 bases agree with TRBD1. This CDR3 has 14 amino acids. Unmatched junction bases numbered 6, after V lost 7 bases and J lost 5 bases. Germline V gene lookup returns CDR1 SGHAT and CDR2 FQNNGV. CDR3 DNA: TGTGCCAGCACCCAGGGGACAGGAAATGAAAAACTGTTTTTT. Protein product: CASTQGTGNEKLFF.

The CDR3 loop reads CASSGWMSWGDTGELFF. In nucleotides, the CDR3 is TGTGCCAGCAGTGGATGGATGTCGTGGGGGGACACCGGGGAGCTGTTTTTT. V is TRBV6-1 and J is TRBJ2-2; weak D call: TRBD2 (6 bases). The CDR3 is made up of 17 amino acids. In germline, CDR1 is MNHNS, CDR2 SASEGT. Trimming took 4 bases from V and 3 from J, leaving 18 bases between them.

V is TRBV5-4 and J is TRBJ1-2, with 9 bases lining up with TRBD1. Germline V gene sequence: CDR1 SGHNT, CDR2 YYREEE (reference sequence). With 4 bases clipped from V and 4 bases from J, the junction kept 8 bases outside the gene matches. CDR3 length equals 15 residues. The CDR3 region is CASSARDRVGYGYTF. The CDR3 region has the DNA TGTGCCAGCAGCGCCCGGGACAGGGTAGGCTATGGCTACACCTTC.

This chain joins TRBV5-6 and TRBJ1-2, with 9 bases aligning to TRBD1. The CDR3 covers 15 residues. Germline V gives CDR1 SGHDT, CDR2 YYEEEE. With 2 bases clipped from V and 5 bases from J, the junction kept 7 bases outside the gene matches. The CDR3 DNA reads TGTGCCAGCAGCTTCCTGGACAGGGGAATTTATGGCTACACCTTC. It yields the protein CASSFLDRGIYGYTF.